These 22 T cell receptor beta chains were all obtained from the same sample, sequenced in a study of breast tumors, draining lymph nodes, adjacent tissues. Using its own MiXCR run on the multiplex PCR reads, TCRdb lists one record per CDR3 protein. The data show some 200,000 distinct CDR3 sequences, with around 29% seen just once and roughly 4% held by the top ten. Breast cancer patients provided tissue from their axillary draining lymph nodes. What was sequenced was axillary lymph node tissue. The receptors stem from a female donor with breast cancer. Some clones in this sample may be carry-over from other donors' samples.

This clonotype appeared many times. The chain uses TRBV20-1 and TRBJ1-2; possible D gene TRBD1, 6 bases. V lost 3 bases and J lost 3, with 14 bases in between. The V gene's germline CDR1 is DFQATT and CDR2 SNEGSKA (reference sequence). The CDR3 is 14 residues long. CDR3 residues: CSARDRTFYYGYTF. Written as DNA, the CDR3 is TGCAGTGCTAGGGACAGAACTTTTTACTATGGCTACACCTTC.

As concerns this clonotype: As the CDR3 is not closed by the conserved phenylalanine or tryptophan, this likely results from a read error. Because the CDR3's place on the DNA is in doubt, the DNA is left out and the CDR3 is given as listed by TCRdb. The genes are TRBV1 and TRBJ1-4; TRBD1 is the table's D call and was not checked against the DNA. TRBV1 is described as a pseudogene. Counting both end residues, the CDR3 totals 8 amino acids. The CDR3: CASPVPTT.

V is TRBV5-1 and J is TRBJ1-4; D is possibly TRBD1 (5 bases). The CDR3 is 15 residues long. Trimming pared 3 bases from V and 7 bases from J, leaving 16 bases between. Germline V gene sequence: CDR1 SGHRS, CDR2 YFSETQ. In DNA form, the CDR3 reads TGCGCCAGCAGCTCCTCCGCAGGGTATGGTGAAAAACTGTTTTTT. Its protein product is CASSSSAGYGEKLFF.

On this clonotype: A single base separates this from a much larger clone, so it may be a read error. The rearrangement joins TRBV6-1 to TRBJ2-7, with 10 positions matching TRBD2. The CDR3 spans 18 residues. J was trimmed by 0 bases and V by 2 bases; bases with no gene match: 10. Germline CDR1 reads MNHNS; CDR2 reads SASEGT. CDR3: CASSETQELAGLSYEQYF. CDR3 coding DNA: TGTGCCAGCAGTGAAACGCAGGAACTAGCGGGGCTCTCCTACGAGCAGTACTTC.

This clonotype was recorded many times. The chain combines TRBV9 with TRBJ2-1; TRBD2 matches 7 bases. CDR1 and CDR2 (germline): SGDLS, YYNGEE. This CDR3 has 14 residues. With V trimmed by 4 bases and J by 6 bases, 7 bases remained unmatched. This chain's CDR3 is CASSLREVSNEQFF. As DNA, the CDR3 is TGTGCCAGCAGCCTCCGGGAGGTCTCCAATGAGCAGTTCTTC.

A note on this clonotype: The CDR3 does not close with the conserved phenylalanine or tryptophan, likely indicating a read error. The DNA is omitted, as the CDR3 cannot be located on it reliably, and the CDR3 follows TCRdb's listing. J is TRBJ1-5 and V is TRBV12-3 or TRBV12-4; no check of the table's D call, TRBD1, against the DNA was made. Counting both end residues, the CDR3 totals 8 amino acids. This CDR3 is CASSPRRL.

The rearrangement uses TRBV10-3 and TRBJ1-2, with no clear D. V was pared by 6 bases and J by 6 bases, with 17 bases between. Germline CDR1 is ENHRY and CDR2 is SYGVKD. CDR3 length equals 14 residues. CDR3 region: CAIRPTGERDGYTF. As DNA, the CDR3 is TGTGCCATCAGACCAACGGGAGAAAGGGATGGCTACACCTTC.

CDR3 in DNA: TGTGCCAGCAGGCCTACGGCAGGACTCTATGGCTACACCTTC. This sequence encodes CASRPTAGLYGYTF. The chain has TRBV28 and TRBJ1-2; D is unresolved. From germline, CDR1 is MDHEN and CDR2 SYDVKM. The V end lost 6 bases, the J end lost 4 bases, and 15 bases lay between the germline ends. CDR3 size: 14 residues.

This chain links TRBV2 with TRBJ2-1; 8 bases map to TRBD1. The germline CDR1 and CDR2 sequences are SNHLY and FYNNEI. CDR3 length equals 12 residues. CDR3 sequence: CARRTGYNEQFF. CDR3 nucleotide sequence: TGTGCTAGGAGGACAGGGTACAATGAGCAGTTCTTC.

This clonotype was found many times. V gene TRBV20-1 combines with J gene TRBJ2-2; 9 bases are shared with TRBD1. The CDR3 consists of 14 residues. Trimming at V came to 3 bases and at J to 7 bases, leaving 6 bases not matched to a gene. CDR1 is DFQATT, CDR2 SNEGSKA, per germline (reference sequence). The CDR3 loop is CSASPGTGRGELFF. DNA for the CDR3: TGCAGTGCTAGTCCCGGGACAGGGCGCGGGGAGCTGTTTTTT.

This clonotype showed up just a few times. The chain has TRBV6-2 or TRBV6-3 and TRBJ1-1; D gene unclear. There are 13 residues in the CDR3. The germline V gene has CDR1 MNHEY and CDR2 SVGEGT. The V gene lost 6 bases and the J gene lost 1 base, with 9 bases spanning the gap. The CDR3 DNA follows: TGTGCCAGCAGCCTCACAGAGAACACTGAAGCTTTCTTT. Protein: CASSLTENTEAFF.

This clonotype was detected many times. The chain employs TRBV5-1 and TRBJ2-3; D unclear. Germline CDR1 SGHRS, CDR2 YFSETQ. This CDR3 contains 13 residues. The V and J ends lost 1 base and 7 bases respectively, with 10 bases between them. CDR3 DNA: TGCGCCAGCAGCTTGAATGAGAGGTATACGCAGTATTTT. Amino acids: CASSLNERYTQYF.

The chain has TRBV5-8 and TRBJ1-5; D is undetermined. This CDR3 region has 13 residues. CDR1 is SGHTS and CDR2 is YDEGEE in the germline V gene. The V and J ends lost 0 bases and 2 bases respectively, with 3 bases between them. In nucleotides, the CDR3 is TGTGCCAGCAGCTTGGTCCGCAATCAGCCCCAGCATTTT. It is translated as CASSLVRNQPQHF. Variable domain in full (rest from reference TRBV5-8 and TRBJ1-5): EAGVTQSPTHLIKTRGQQATLRCSPISGHTSVYWYQQALGLGLQFLLWYDEGEERNRGNFPPRFSGRQFPNYSSELNVNALELEDSALYLCASSLVRNQPQHFGDGTRLSIL.

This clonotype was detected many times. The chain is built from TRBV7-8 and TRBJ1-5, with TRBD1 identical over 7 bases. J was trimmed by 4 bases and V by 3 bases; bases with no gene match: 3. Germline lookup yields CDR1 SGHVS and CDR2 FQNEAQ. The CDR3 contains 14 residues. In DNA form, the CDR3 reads TGTGCCAGCAGCTTGGGACAGTCGAATCAGCCCCAGCATTTT. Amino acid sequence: CASSLGQSNQPQHF.

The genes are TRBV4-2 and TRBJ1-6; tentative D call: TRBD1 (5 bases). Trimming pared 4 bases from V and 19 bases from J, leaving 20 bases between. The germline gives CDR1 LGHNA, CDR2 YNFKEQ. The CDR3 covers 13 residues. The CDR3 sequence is CASSPEGWDGLHF. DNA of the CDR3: TGTGCCAGCAGCCCAGAAGGGTGGGACGGCTTGCACTTT.

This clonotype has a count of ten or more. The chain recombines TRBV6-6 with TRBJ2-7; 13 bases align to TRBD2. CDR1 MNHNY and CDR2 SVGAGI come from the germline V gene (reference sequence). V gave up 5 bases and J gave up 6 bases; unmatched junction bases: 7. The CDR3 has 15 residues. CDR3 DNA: TGTGCCAGCAGTCACGGGTGGACTAGCGGGGGCGAGCAGTACTTC. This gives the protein CASSHGWTSGGEQYF.

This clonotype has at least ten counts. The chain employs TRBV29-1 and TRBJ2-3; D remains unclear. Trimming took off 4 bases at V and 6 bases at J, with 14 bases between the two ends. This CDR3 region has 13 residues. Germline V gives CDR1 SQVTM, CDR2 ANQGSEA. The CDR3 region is CSVVFPGFDTQYF. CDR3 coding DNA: TGCAGCGTTGTGTTTCCTGGGTTTGATACGCAGTATTTT.

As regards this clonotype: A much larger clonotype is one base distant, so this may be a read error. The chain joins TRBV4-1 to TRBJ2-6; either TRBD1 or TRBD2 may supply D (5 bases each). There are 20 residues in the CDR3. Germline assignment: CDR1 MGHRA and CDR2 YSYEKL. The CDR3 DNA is TGCGCCAGCAGCCAAGATCCCCTCCGGGGTTGGGGCTCTGGGGCCAGCGTCCTGACTTTC. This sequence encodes CASSQDPLRGWGSGASVLTF.

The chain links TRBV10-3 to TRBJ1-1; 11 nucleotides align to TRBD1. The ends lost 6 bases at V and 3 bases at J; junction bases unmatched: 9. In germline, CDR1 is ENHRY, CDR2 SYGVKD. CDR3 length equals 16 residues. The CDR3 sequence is CAISPSPGQGDTEAFF. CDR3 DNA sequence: TGTGCCATCAGCCCTTCCCCGGGACAGGGGGACACTGAAGCTTTCTTT.

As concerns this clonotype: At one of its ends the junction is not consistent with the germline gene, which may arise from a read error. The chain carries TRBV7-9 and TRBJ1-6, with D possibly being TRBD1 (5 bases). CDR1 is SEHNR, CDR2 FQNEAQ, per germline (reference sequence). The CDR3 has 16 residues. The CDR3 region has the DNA TGTGCCACCAGCAGAGGACTGGCCCGGGGGACGTCCCCCCTCCACTTT. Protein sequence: CATSRGLARGTSPLHF.

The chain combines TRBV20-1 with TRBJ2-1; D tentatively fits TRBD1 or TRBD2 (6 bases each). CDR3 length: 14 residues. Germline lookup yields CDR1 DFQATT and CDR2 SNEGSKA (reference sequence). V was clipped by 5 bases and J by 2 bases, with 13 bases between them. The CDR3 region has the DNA TGCAGTGCTCAAGGGGGAGGAACCTACAATGAGCAGTTCTTC. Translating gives CSAQGGGTYNEQFF.

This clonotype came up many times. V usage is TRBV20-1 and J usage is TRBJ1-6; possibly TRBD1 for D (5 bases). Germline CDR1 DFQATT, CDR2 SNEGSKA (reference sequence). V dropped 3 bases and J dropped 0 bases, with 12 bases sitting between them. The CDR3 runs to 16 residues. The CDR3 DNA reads TGCAGTGCTAGGTTCGCAGGGAGCTCCTATAATTCACCCCTCCACTTT. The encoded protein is CSARFAGSSYNSPLHF.